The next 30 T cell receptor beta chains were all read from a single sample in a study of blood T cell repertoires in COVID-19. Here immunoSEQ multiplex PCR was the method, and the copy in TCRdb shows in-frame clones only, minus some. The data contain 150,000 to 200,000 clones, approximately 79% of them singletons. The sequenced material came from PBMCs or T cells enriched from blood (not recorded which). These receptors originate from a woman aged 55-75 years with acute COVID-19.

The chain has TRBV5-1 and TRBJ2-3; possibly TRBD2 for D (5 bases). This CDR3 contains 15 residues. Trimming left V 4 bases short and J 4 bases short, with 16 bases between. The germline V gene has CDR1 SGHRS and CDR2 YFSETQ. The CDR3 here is CASSRSGLDADTQYF. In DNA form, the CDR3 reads TGCGCCAGCAGCCGGTCGGGGTTGGATGCAGATACGCAGTATTTT.

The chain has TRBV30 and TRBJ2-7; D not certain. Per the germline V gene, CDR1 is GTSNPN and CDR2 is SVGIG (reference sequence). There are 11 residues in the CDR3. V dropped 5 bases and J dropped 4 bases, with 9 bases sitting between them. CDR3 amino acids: CAWANSYEQYF. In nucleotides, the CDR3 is TGTGCCTGGGCCAACTCTTACGAGCAGTACTTC.

CDR3 residues: CATSRERTGSYEQYF. CDR3 coding DNA: TGTGCCACCAGCAGAGAACGGACAGGGAGCTACGAGCAGTACTTC. V usage is TRBV15 and J usage is TRBJ2-7; 8 bases line up with TRBD1. J gave up 3 bases and V 0 bases, and 4 bases lay outside the gene matches. The CDR3 is 15 residues long. Germline CDR1 reads LNHNV; CDR2 reads YYDKDF (reference sequence).

CDR3 residues: CSAPSGDEQFF. CDR3 bases: TGCAGTGCCCCTTCCGGGGATGAGCAGTTCTTC. The chain joins TRBV20-1 to TRBJ2-1; possible D gene TRBD2, 5 bases. Per germline, CDR1 DFQATT and CDR2 SNEGSKA (reference sequence). This CDR3 spans 11 amino acids. V lost 6 bases, J lost 8 bases, and 11 bases lay in between.

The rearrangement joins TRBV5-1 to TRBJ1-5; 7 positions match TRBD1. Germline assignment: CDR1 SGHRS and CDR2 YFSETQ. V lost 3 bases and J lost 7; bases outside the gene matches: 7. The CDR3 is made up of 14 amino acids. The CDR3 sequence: CASSSETGRQPQHF. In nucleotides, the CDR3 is TGCGCCAGCAGCTCTGAGACAGGGCGCCAGCCCCAGCATTTT. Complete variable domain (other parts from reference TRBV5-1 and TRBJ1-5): KAGVTQTPRYLIKTRGQQVTLSCSPISGHRSVSWYQQTPGQGLQFLFEYFSETQRNKGNFPGRFSGRQFSNSRSEMNVSTLELGDSALYLCASSSETGRQPQHFGDGTRLSIL.

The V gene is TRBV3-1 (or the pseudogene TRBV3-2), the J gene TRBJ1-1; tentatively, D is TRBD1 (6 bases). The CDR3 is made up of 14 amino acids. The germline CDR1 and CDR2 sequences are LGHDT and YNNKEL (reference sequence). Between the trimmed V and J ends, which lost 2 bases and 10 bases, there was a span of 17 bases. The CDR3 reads CASSQPGTKDLAFF. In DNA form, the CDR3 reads TGTGCCAGCAGCCAACCCGGGACAAAGGATTTAGCTTTCTTT.

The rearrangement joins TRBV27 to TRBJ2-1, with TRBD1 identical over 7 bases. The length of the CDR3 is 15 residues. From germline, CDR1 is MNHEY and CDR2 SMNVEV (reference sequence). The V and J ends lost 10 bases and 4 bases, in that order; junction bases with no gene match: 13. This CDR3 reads CAISAPGQLYNEQFF. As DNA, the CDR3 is TGTGCCATCTCAGCGCCGGGACAGTTGTACAATGAGCAGTTCTTC.

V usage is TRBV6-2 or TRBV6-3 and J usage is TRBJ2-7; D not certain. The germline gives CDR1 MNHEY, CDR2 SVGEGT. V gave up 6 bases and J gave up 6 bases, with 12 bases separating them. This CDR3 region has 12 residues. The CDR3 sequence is CASSRQSLEQYF. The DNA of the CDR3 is TGTGCCAGCAGCCGCCAGTCCCTCGAGCAGTACTTC.

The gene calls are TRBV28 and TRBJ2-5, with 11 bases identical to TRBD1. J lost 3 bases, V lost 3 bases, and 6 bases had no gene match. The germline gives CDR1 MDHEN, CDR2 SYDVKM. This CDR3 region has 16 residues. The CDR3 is CASSFGQGALEETQYF. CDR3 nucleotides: TGTGCCAGCAGTTTTGGACAGGGGGCGCTTGAAGAGACCCAGTACTTC.

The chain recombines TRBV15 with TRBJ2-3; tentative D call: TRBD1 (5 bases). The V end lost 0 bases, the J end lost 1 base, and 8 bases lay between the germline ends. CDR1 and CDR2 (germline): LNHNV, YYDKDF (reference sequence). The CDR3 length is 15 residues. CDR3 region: CATSRDKGGTDTQYF. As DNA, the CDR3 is TGTGCCACCAGCAGAGATAAAGGGGGCACAGATACGCAGTATTTT.

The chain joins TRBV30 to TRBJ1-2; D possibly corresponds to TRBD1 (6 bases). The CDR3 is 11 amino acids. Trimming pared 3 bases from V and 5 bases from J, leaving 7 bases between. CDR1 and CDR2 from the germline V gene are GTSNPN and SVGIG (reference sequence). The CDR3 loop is CAWSQGYGYTF. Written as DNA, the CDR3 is TGTGCCTGGAGCCAGGGGTATGGCTACACCTTC.

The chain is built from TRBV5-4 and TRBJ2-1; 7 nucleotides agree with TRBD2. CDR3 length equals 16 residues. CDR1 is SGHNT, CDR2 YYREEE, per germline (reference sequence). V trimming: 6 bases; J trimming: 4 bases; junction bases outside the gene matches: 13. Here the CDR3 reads CASTALRGVNYNEQFF. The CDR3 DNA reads TGTGCCAGCACCGCACTCCGGGGGGTGAATTACAATGAGCAGTTCTTC.

CDR3 residues: CAITSEQGTEAFF. The CDR3 coding sequence is TGTGCCATCACGTCCGAACAGGGAACTGAAGCTTTCTTT. V is TRBV10-3 and J is TRBJ1-1, with a possible D match to TRBD1 (6 bases). CDR3 length equals 13 residues. Germline CDR1 reads ENHRY; CDR2 reads SYGVKD. Trimming left V 7 bases short and J 5 bases short, with 14 bases between.

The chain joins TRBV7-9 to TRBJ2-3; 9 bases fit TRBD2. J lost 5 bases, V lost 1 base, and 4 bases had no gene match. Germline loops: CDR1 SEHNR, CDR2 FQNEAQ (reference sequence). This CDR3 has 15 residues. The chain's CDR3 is CASSLGSGRGDTQYF. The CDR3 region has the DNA TGTGCCAGCAGCTTAGGTAGCGGGAGAGGAGATACGCAGTATTTT. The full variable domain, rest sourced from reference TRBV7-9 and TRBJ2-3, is DTGVSQNPRHKITKRGQNVTFRCDPISEHNRLYWYRQTLGQGPEFLTYFQNEAQLEKSRLLSDRFSAERPKGSFSTLEIQRTEQGDSAMYLCASSLGSGRGDTQYFGPGTRLTVL.

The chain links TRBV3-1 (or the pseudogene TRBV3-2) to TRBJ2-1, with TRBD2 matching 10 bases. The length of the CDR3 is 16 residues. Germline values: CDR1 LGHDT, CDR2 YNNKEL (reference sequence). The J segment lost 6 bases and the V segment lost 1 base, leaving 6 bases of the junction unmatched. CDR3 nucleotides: TGTGCCAGCAGCCAAGGGTCTAGCGGGAGAGGCAATGAGCAGTTCTTC. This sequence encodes CASSQGSSGRGNEQFF.

CDR3 region: CASTTSGLYGYTF. CDR3 sequence (DNA): TGTGCCAGCACCACCTCAGGGTTATATGGCTACACCTTC. This rearrangement joins TRBV12-3 or TRBV12-4 to TRBJ1-2; a possible D gene is TRBD1 (5 bases). The CDR3 extends over 13 amino acids. Trimming removed 7 bases at V and 5 bases at J, with 14 bases between.

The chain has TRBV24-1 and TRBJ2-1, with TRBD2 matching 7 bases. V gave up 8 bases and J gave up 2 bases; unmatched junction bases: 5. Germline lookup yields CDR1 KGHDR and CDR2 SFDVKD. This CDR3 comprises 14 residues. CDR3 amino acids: CATTPGGTYNEQFF. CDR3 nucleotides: TGTGCCACCACCCCGGGGGGTACCTACAATGAGCAGTTCTTC.

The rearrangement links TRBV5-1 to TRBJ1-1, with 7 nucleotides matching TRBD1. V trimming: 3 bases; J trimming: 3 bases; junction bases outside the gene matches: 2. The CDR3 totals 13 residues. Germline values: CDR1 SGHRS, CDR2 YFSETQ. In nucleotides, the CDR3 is TGCGCCAGCAGCTGGGACAGCCACACTGAAGCTTTCTTT. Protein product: CASSWDSHTEAFF.

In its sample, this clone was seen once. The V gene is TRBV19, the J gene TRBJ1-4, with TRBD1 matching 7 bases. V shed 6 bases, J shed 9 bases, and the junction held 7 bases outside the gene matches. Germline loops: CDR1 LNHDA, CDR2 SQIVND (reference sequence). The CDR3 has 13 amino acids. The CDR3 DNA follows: TGTGCCAGTAGGTCCCAGACAGGGAAAAAACTGTTTTTT. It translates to CASRSQTGKKLFF.

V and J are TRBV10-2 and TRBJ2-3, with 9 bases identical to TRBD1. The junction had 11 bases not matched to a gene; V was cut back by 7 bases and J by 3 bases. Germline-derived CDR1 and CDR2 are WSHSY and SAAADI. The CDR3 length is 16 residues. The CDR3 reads CASTGFRTGETDTQYF. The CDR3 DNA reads TGCGCCAGCACAGGTTTCCGGACAGGGGAAACAGATACGCAGTATTTT.

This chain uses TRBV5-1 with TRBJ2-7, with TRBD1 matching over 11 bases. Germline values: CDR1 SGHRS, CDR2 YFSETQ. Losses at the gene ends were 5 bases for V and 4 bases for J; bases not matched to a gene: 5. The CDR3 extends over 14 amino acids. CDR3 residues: CASRSGTGGYEQYF. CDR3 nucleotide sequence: TGCGCCAGCAGATCCGGGACAGGGGGTTACGAGCAGTACTTC.

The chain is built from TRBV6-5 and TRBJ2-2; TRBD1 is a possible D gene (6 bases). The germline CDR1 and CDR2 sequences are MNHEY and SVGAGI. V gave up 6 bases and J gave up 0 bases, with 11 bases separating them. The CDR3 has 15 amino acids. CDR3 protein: CASSRTVTNTGELFF. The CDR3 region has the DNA TGTGCCAGCAGCCGGACAGTCACGAACACCGGGGAGCTGTTTTTT.

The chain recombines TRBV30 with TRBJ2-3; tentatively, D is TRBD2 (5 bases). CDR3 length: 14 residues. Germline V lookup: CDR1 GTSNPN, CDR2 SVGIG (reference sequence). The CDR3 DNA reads TGTGCTTGGGGTGACTACCCCTCCTCAGATACGCAGTATTTT. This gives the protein CAWGDYPSSDTQYF. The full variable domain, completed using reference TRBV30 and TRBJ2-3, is SQTIHQWPATLVQPVGSPLSLECTVEGTSNPNLYWYRQAAGRGLQLLFYSVGIGQISSEVPQNLSASRPQDRQFILSSKKLLLSDSGFYLCAWGDYPSSDTQYFGPGTRLTVL.

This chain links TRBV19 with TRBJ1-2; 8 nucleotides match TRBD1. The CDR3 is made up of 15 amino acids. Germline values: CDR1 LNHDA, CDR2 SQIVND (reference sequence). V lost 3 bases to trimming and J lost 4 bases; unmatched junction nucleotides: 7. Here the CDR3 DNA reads TGTGCCAGTAGTATCCCAACGACAGGGGTCTATGGCTACACCTTC. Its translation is CASSIPTTGVYGYTF.

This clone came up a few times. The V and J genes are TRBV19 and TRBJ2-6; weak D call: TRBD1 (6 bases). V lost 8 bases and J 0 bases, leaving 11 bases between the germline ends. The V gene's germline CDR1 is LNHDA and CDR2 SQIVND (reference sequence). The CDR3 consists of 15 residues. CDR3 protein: CASRTVSSGANVLTF. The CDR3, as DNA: TGTGCCAGTCGGACAGTTAGCTCTGGGGCCAACGTCCTGACTTTC.

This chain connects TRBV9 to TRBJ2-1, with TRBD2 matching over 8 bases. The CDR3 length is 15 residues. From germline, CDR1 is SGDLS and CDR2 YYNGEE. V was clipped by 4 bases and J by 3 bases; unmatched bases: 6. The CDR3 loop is CASSPDSGVYNEQFF. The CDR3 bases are TGTGCCAGCAGCCCGGATAGCGGGGTCTACAATGAGCAGTTCTTC.

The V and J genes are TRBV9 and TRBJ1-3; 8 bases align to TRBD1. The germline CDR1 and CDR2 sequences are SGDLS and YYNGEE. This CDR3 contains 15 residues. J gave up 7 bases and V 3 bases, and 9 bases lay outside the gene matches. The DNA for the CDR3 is TGTGCCAGCAGCGCCGGACAGGGCGGGAGTAACACCATATATTTT. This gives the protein CASSAGQGGSNTIYF.

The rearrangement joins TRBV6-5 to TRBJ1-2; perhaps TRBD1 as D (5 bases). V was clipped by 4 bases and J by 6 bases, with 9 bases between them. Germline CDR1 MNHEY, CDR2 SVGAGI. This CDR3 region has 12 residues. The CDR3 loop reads CASSSGQDGYTF. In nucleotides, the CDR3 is TGTGCCAGCAGTTCCGGACAAGATGGCTACACCTTC.

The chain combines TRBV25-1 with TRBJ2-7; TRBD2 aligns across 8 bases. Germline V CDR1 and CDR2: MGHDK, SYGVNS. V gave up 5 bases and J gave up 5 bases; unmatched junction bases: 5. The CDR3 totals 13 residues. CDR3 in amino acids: CASSTAGVHEQYF. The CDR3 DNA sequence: TGTGCCAGCAGTACAGCGGGAGTCCACGAGCAGTACTTC.

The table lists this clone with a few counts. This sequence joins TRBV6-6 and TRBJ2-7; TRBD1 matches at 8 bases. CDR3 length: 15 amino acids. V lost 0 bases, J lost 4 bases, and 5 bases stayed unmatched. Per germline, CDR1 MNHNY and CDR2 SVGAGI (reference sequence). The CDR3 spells CASSYSAGGGYEQYV. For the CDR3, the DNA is TGTGCCAGCAGTTACTCTGCAGGGGGCGGTTACGAGCAGTACGTC.